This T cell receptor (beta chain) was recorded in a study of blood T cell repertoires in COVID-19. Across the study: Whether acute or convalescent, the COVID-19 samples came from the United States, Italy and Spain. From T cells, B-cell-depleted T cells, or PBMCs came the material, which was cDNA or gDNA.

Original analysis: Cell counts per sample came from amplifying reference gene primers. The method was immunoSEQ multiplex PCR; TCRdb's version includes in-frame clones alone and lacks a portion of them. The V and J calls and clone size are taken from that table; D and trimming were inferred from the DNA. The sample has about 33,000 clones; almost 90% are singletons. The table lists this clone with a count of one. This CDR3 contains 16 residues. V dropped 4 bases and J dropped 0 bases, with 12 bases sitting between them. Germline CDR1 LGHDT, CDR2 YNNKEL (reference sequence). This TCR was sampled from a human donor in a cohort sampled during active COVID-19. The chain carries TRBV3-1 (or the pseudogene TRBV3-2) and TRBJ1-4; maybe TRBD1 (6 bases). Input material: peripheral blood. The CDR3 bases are TGTGCCAGCAGCCCCGGGGGGACAACAACTAATGAAAAACTGTTTTTT. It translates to CASSPGGTTTNEKLFF.